The 14 T cell receptor beta chains reported below all come from one sample, sequenced in a study of cytomegalovirus exposure and HLA in healthy donors. The PCR made use of 60 Vbeta and 13 Jbeta primers. Libraries were prepared by immunoSEQ multiplex PCR; TCRdb keeps only in-frame clonotypes and omits some of them. The table has nearly 300,000 clones, about nine tenths seen once. Sample: PBMCs. These receptors were taken from a man aged 40-49 years in good health and CMV-seropositive.

The chain is built from TRBV27 and TRBJ2-7, with 12 bases lining up with TRBD2. Germline-derived CDR1 and CDR2 are MNHEY and SMNVEV (reference sequence). The CDR3 contains 19 residues. V gave up 6 bases and J gave up 2 bases; unmatched junction bases: 17. DNA of the CDR3: TGTGCCAGCAGCCGACGACCGGGACTAGCGGGTGGCGGTGCCTACGAGCAGTACTTC. Amino acid sequence: CASSRRPGLAGGGAYEQYF.

The chain joins TRBV28 to TRBJ2-6; D is perhaps TRBD1 (6 bases). Germline V gene sequence: CDR1 MDHEN, CDR2 SYDVKM. There are 19 residues in the CDR3. The V end lost 8 bases, the J end lost 0 bases, and 23 bases lay between the germline ends. The chain's CDR3 is CASGWGPYTPSSGANVLTF. CDR3 nucleotides: TGTGCCAGCGGATGGGGGCCTTACACCCCGAGCTCTGGGGCCAACGTCCTGACTTTC.

J is TRBJ2-5 and V is TRBV28, with 12 bases aligning to TRBD1. This CDR3 region has 16 residues. Germline V gene lookup returns CDR1 MDHEN and CDR2 SYDVKM. J was trimmed by 0 bases and V by 5 bases; bases with no gene match: 4. The CDR3 nucleotides are TGTGCCAGCAGTACCCGGGACAGGGGGCACCAAGAGACCCAGTACTTC. It encodes CASSTRDRGHQETQYF.

The chain has TRBV29-1 and TRBJ2-1, with a possible D match to TRBD1 (6 bases). In germline, CDR1 is SQVTM, CDR2 ANQGSEA. Trimming left V 2 bases short and J 0 bases short, with 8 bases between. The length of the CDR3 is 14 residues. CDR3 sequence reads: CSVERGSSYNEQFF. CDR3 sequence (DNA): TGCAGCGTTGAAAGGGGGAGCTCCTACAATGAGCAGTTCTTC.

The rearrangement links TRBV28 to TRBJ2-2, with 15 bases fitting TRBD2. The CDR3 spans 17 residues. The junction had 6 bases not matched to a gene; V was cut back by 6 bases and J by 4 bases. The germline gives CDR1 MDHEN, CDR2 SYDVKM. The CDR3 DNA sequence: TGTGCCAGCAGAACGGGACTAGCGGGAGGTAGCACCGGGGAGCTGTTTTTT. It yields the protein CASRTGLAGGSTGELFF. The full variable domain, in which reference TRBV28 and TRBJ2-2 provide the parts outside the CDR3, is DVKVTQSSRYLVKRTGEKVFLECVQDMDHENMFWYRQDPGLGLRLIYFSYDVKMKEKGDIPEGYSVSREKKERFSLILESASTNQTSMYLCASRTGLAGGSTGELFFGEGSRLTVL.

This rearrangement joins TRBV19 to TRBJ1-1, with D hard to call. CDR3 size: 14 residues. Germline V gene lookup returns CDR1 LNHDA and CDR2 SQIVND (reference sequence). V lost 0 bases and J 6 bases, leaving 11 bases between the germline ends. The CDR3 DNA reads as TGTGCCAGTAGTATAGATGGAGAATGGGCTGAAGCTTTCTTT. This gives the protein CASSIDGEWAEAFF.

This chain joins TRBV4-1 and TRBJ1-5; tentative D call: TRBD1 (5 bases). Germline V CDR1 and CDR2: MGHRA, YSYEKL. The CDR3 consists of 13 residues. Trimming took 6 bases from V and 6 from J, leaving 12 bases between them. The CDR3: CASRPRVSQPQHF. The CDR3 nucleotides read TGCGCCAGCAGGCCCAGGGTAAGTCAGCCCCAGCATTTT.

This chain uses TRBV19 with TRBJ1-5; D call uncertain. V was pared by 6 bases and J by 0 bases, with 12 bases between. In germline, CDR1 is LNHDA, CDR2 SQIVND (reference sequence). The CDR3 is made up of 15 amino acids. The chain's CDR3 is CASRWAANSNQPQHF. CDR3 DNA sequence: TGTGCCAGTAGGTGGGCAGCTAATAGCAATCAGCCCCAGCATTTT.

V is TRBV2 and J is TRBJ2-1, with TRBD1 matching 9 bases. The CDR3 sequence is 19 residues long. CDR1 is SNHLY and CDR2 is FYNNEI in the germline V gene. Trimming cost V 2 bases and J 0 bases; bases outside gene matches: 11. CDR3 DNA sequence: TGTGCCAGCAGTGAACCGGGACAGGGTCCATATAGCTCCTACAATGAGCAGTTCTTC. Protein sequence: CASSEPGQGPYSSYNEQFF. Complete variable domain (other parts from reference TRBV2 and TRBJ2-1): EPEVTQTPSHQVTQMGQEVILRCVPISNHLYFYWYRQILGQKVEFLVSFYNNEISEKSEIFDDQFSVERPDGSNFTLKIRSTKLEDSAMYFCASSEPGQGPYSSYNEQFFGPGTRLTVL.

This sequence joins TRBV27 and TRBJ2-1; tentative D call: TRBD1 (6 bases). Trimming took off 5 bases at V and 3 bases at J, with 17 bases between the two ends. Germline V gives CDR1 MNHEY, CDR2 SMNVEV (reference sequence). There are 16 residues in the CDR3. The CDR3 reads CASSETGLELYNEQFF. DNA for the CDR3: TGTGCCAGCAGTGAAACAGGGCTGGAACTCTACAATGAGCAGTTCTTC.

V gene TRBV5-1 combines with J gene TRBJ1-2, with 7 bases identical to TRBD1. J was trimmed by 5 bases and V by 0 bases; bases with no gene match: 7. Per the germline V gene, CDR1 is SGHRS and CDR2 is YFSETQ. The length of the CDR3 is 15 residues. DNA for the CDR3: TGCGCCAGCAGCTTGGATTTCGGACAGGTGTATGGCTACACCTTC. Translating gives CASSLDFGQVYGYTF.

V is TRBV13 and J is TRBJ1-4, with TRBD1 matching 8 bases. The CDR3 length is 14 residues. Per the germline V gene, CDR1 is PRHDT and CDR2 is FYEKMQ (reference sequence). With V trimmed by 5 bases and J by 4 bases, 3 bases remained unmatched. The CDR3 region is CASSRTGLNEKLFF. DNA for the CDR3: TGTGCCAGCAGCCGGACAGGGCTTAATGAAAAACTGTTTTTT.

The chain employs TRBV11-2 and TRBJ2-1; 7 positions match TRBD1. The CDR3 covers 15 residues. V shed 5 bases and J 4 bases; nucleotides not matched to a gene: 8. The germline gives CDR1 SGHAT, CDR2 FQNNGV. CDR3 sequence reads: CASSDRRTGYNEQFF. The CDR3 DNA sequence: TGTGCCAGCAGCGATAGGAGGACAGGTTACAATGAGCAGTTCTTC.

V usage is TRBV19 and J usage is TRBJ1-2; D is unclear. This CDR3 spans 11 amino acids. Trimming removed 6 bases from V and 3 bases from J, with 5 bases in between. The germline gives CDR1 LNHDA, CDR2 SQIVND (reference sequence). The CDR3: CASREDYGYTF. CDR3 coding DNA: TGTGCCAGTAGGGAGGACTATGGCTACACCTTC.